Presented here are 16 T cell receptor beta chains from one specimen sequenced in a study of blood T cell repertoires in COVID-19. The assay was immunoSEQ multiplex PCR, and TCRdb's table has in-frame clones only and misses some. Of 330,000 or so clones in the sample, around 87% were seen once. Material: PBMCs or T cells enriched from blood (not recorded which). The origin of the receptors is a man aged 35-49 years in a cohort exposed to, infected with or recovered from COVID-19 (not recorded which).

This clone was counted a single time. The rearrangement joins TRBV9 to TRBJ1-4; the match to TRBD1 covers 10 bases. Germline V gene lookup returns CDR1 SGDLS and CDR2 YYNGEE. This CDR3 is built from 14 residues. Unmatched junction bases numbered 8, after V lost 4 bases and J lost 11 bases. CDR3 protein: CASSTAGTGEKLFF. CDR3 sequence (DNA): TGTGCCAGCAGCACAGCCGGGACAGGGGAGAAACTGTTTTTT. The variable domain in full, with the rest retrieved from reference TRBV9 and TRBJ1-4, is DSGVTQTPKHLITATGQRVTLRCSPRSGDLSVYWYQQSLDQGLQFLIQYYNGEERAKGNILERFSAQQFPDLHSELNLSSLELGDSALYFCASSTAGTGEKLFFGSGTQLSVL.

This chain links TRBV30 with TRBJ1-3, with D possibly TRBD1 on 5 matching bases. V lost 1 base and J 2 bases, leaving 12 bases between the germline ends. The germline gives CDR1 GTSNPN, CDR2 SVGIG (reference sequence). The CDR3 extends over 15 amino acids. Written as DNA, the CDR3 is TGTGCCTGGAGTGGTAAGGGGCTAGCTGGAAACACCATATATTTT. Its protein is CAWSGKGLAGNTIYF.

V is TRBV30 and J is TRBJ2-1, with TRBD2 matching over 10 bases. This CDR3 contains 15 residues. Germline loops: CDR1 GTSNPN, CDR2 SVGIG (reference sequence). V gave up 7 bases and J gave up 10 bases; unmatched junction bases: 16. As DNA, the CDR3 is TGTGCCTCCCCAATTCCTAGCGGGAGAGATATAGAGCAGTTCTTC. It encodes CASPIPSGRDIEQFF.

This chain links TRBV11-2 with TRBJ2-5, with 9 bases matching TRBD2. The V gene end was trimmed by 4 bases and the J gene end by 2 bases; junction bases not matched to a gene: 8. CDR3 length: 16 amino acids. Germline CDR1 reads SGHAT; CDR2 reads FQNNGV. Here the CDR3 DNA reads TGTGCCAGCAGCTGGAGACTAGCGGCAAAACAAGAGACCCAGTACTTC. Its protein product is CASSWRLAAKQETQYF. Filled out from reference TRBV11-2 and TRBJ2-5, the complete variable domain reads EAGVAQSPRYKIIEKRQSVAFWCNPISGHATLYWYQQILGQGPKLLIQFQNNGVVDDSQLPKDRFSAERLKGVDSTLKIQPAKLEDSAVYLCASSWRLAAKQETQYFGPGTRLLVL.

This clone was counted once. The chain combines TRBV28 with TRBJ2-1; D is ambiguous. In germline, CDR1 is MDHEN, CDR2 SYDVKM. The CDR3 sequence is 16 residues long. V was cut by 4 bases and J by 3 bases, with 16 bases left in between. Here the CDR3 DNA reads TGTGCCAGCAGTTCTGATAGCCCAGCGAGCTACAATGAGCAGTTCTTC. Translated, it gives CASSSDSPASYNEQFF.

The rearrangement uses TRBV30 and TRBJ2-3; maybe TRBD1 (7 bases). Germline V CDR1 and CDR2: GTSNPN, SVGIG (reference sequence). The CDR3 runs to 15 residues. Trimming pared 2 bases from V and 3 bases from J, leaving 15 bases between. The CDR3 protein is CAWSPWTGGTDTQYF. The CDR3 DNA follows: TGTGCCTGGAGTCCCTGGACAGGAGGGACAGATACGCAGTATTTT. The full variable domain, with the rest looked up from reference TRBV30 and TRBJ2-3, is SQTIHQWPATLVQPVGSPLSLECTVEGTSNPNLYWYRQAAGRGLQLLFYSVGIGQISSEVPQNLSASRPQDRQFILSSKKLLLSDSGFYLCAWSPWTGGTDTQYFGPGTRLTVL.

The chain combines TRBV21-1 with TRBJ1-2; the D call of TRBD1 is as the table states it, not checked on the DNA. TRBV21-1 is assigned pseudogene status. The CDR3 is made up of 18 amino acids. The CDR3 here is CASTPTPGGSEVNYGYTF. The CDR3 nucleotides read TGTGCCAGCACCCCCACCCCAGGGGGCAGTGAGGTAAACTATGGCTACACCTTC.

In DNA, the CDR3 is TGTGCCAGCAGGGCAGGGGTCTCACCCCTCCACTTT. Its translation: CASRAGVSPLHF. The V call is TRBV6-5, the J call TRBJ1-6, with a possible D match to TRBD1 (6 bases). CDR3 size: 12 residues. Germline V lookup: CDR1 MNHEY, CDR2 SVGAGI. V was trimmed by 6 bases and J by 10 bases, leaving 10 bases between them.

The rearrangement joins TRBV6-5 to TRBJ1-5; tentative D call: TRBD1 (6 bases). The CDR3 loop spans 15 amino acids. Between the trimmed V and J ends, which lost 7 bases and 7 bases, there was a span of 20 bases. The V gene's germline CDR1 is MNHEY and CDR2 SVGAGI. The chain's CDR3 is CASTPTVGANQPQHF. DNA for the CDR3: TGTGCCAGCACTCCTACTGTGGGGGCGAACCAGCCCCAGCATTTT.

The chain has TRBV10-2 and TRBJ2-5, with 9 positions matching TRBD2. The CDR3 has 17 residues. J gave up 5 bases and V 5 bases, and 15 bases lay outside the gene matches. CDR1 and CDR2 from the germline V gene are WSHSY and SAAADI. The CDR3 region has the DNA TGCGCCAGCAGTCCCGGATCCGGAGTAGCGGGAGCGGAGACCCAGTACTTC. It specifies CASSPGSGVAGAETQYF.

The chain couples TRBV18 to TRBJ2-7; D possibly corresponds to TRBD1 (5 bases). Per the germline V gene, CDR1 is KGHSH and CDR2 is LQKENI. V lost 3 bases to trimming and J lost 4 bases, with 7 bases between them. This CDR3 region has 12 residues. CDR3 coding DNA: TGTGCCAGCTCACCTAGGGGTTACGAGCAGTACTTC. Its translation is CASSPRGYEQYF.

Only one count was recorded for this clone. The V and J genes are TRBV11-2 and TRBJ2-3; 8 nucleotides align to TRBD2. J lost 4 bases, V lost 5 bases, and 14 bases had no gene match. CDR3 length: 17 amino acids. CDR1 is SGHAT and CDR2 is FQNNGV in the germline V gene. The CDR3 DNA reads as TGTGCCAGCAGCCCCCTGAGGCTAGCGGGTTTTGCAGATACGCAGTATTTT. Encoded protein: CASSPLRLAGFADTQYF.

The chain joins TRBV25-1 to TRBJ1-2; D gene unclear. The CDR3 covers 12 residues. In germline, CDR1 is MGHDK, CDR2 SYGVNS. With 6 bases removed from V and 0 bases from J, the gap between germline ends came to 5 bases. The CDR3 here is CASRLSNYGYTF. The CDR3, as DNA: TGTGCCAGCAGACTTTCTAACTATGGCTACACCTTC.

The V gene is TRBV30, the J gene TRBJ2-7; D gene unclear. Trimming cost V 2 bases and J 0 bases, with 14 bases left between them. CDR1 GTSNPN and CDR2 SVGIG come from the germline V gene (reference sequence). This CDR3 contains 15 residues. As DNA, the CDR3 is TGTGCCTGGAGTCCCATAGACTCGAGCTCCTACGAGCAGTACTTC. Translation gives CAWSPIDSSSYEQYF.

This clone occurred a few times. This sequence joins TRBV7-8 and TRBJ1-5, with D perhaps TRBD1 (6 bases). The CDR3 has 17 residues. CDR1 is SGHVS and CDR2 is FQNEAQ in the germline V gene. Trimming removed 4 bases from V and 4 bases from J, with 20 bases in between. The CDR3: CASSSRDTGIGNQPQHF. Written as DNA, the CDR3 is TGTGCCAGCAGCTCTCGGGATACAGGGATAGGAAATCAGCCCCAGCATTTT.

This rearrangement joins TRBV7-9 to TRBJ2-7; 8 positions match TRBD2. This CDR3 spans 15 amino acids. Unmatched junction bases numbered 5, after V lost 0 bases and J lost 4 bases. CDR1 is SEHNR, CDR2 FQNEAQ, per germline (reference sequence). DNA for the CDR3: TGTGCCAGCAGCTTAGCCCCGGGGGGGCTGTACGAGCAGTACTTC. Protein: CASSLAPGGLYEQYF. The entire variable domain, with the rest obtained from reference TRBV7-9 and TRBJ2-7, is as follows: DTGVSQNPRHKITKRGQNVTFRCDPISEHNRLYWYRQTLGQGPEFLTYFQNEAQLEKSRLLSDRFSAERPKGSFSTLEIQRTEQGDSAMYLCASSLAPGGLYEQYFGPGTRLTVT.